The 13 T cell receptor beta chains given below trace back to one sample, sequenced in a study of T cells in localized non-small cell lung cancer. TCRdb's table, derived via immunoSEQ multiplex PCR, lists solely in-frame clones and lacks some. The sample lists around 30,000 clones, about nine tenths occurring once. The sequences come from peripheral blood mononuclear cells, collected before any cancer treatment. These receptors were taken from a woman aged 35 to 75 with stage III lung adenocarcinoma.

CDR3 residues: CASSPVDGLASYNEQFF. CDR3 nucleotide sequence: TGTGCCAGCAGTCCCGTCGATGGACTAGCATCCTACAATGAGCAGTTCTTC. The J gene is TRBJ2-1, the V gene TRBV28, with TRBD2 matching 8 bases. Looked up from germline, CDR1 is MDHEN and CDR2 is SYDVKM. The junction had 10 bases not matched to a gene; V was cut back by 5 bases and J by 1 base. This CDR3 region has 17 residues.

In its sample, this clone was seen once. The chain couples TRBV9 to TRBJ2-7; tentatively, D is TRBD1 (6 bases). The CDR3 is made up of 14 amino acids. Germline lookup yields CDR1 SGDLS and CDR2 YYNGEE. Trimming left V 0 bases short and J 3 bases short, with 10 bases between. CDR3 in DNA: TGTGCCAGCAGCGTAGGGGACAACCACTACGAGCAGTACTTC. It encodes CASSVGDNHYEQYF.

This clone was seen once. This chain connects TRBV30 to TRBJ2-7; 8 nucleotides align to TRBD2. J was trimmed by 4 bases and V by 5 bases; bases with no gene match: 7. The CDR3 totals 13 residues. The germline gives CDR1 GTSNPN, CDR2 SVGIG (reference sequence). CDR3 nucleotide sequence: TGTGCCTGGGGTAGCGGGATGGGATACGAGCAGTACTTC. Residues: CAWGSGMGYEQYF.

The table lists this clone with a few counts. This chain connects TRBV2 to TRBJ1-1; D not certain. CDR3 length equals 13 residues. V gave up 0 bases and J gave up 6 bases, with 8 bases separating them. The germline V gene encodes CDR1 SNHLY and CDR2 FYNNEI. The DNA for the CDR3 is TGTGCCAGCAGTGAAGCGCCGGCAGCTGAAGCTTTCTTT. Translating it yields CASSEAPAAEAFF.

The chain employs TRBV10-3 and TRBJ1-2, with 8 bases identical to TRBD1. In germline, CDR1 is ENHRY, CDR2 SYGVKD. This CDR3 spans 15 amino acids. J was trimmed by 5 bases and V by 0 bases; bases with no gene match: 5. CDR3: CAISESATGVYGYTF. In DNA, the CDR3 is TGTGCCATCAGTGAGTCCGCGACAGGGGTGTATGGCTACACCTTC.

This clone was seen a single time. The V gene is TRBV7-9, the J gene TRBJ2-1, with 12 bases aligning to TRBD2. The CDR3 contains 19 residues. V was pared by 3 bases and J by 0 bases, with 9 bases of the junction left unmatched. Germline-derived CDR1 and CDR2 are SEHNR and FQNEAQ (reference sequence). The CDR3 DNA is TGTGCCAGCAGCTTGGGGTGGCCTAGCGGGAGGGCCTCCTACAATGAGCAGTTCTTC. Amino acid sequence: CASSLGWPSGRASYNEQFF.

This clone occurred a few times. V and J are TRBV19 and TRBJ1-4, with D uncertain. The CDR3 covers 13 residues. Germline lookup yields CDR1 LNHDA and CDR2 SQIVND (reference sequence). Trimming cost V 9 bases and J 7 bases, with 15 bases left between them. CDR3 sequence reads: CASSELQGEKLFF. CDR3 coding DNA: TGTGCCAGCAGTGAGCTCCAAGGTGAAAAACTGTTTTTT.

The V gene is TRBV4-2, the J gene TRBJ1-6; D unclear. From germline, CDR1 is LGHNA and CDR2 YNFKEQ. The germline V and J ends were trimmed by 0 bases and 5 bases, with 11 bases remaining between them. This CDR3 has 16 residues. CDR3 nucleotides: TGTGCCAGCAGCCAAGAAGAGTCGGGGAATAATTCACCCCTCCACTTT. Its protein product is CASSQEESGNNSPLHF.

The V and J genes are TRBV6-9 and TRBJ2-1; D might be TRBD2 (5 bases). The CDR3 totals 14 residues. V lost 3 bases to trimming and J lost 4 bases, with 10 bases between them. CDR1 is MNHGY and CDR2 is SVAAGI in the germline V gene. CDR3 nucleotide sequence: TGTGCCAGCAGTTACCTCAGCGGTTACAATGAGCAGTTCTTC. Translated, it gives CASSYLSGYNEQFF.

This chain connects TRBV12-5 to TRBJ2-7, with 7 nucleotides matching TRBD1. This CDR3 has 15 amino acids. Germline V gene sequence: CDR1 LGHNT, CDR2 FRNRAP. V lost 1 base and J lost 3; bases outside the gene matches: 6. CDR3 region: CASGLGQGYIYEQYF. CDR3 bases: TGTGCTAGTGGTTTGGGACAGGGTTATATCTACGAGCAGTACTTC.

This clone was detected only a few times. The same CDR3 is also encoded by other DNA sequences in this sample. The chain carries TRBV11-2 and TRBJ2-3; TRBD2 matches 9 bases. CDR1 and CDR2 from the germline V gene are SGHAT and FQNNGV. The junction had 0 bases not matched to a gene; V was cut back by 2 bases and J by 0 bases. The CDR3 runs to 15 residues. The CDR3 nucleotides read TGTGCCAGCAGCTTACTAGCGGGGAGCACAGATACGCAGTATTTT. Protein product: CASSLLAGSTDTQYF.

This chain links TRBV4-2 with TRBJ1-5, with 8 nucleotides matching TRBD1. The junction had 13 bases not matched to a gene; V was cut back by 0 bases and J by 0 bases. The germline V gene has CDR1 LGHNA and CDR2 YNFKEQ. The CDR3 totals 20 residues. The CDR3 spells CASSQEPRQGHLYSNQPQHF. The CDR3 DNA reads TGTGCCAGCAGCCAAGAACCGAGACAGGGGCATCTTTATAGCAATCAGCCCCAGCATTTT.

The chain recombines TRBV30 with TRBJ2-1; 10 positions match TRBD2. This CDR3 spans 15 amino acids. CDR1 is GTSNPN and CDR2 is SVGIG in the germline V gene (reference sequence). After removal of 7 bases from V and 3 bases from J, the junction contained 9 bases not matched to a gene. The DNA for the CDR3 is TGTGCCTTCAACCCCCGGACTAGCGGCTACAATGAGCAGTTCTTC. This translates into CAFNPRTSGYNEQFF.